This is a list of T cell receptor beta chains from one sample in a study of T cells in Graves' hyperthyroidism and ophthalmopathy. MiXCR, run by TCRdb on the multiplex PCR reads, gives a single entry per CDR3 protein. The table records approximately 690,000 distinct CDR3 sequences, roughly 20% of them present only once. Sequencing was performed on blood. Source of these receptors: a man aged 25-45 years with Graves' ophthalmopathy. CDR3s include the opening cysteine and the closing phenylalanine or tryptophan. The order of the fields is clone size, V gene, D gene, J gene, CDR3 protein, CDR3 DNA. D genes are given only for firm matches. Clone sizes are given selectively: once, few, many, or a class where the clone is expanded.

clone size: many; V gene: TRBV6-1; D gene: NA; J gene: TRBJ1-1; CDR3 protein: CASSYGVSGGNTEAFF; CDR3 DNA: TGTGCCAGCAGTTATGGTGTGTCGGGTGGGAACACTGAAGCTTTCTTT
clone size: few; V gene: TRBV28; D gene: NA; J gene: TRBJ1-6; CDR3 protein: CASRRDPIKNNSPLHF; CDR3 DNA: TGTGCCAGCAGGAGGGACCCTATCAAGAATAATTCACCCCTCCACTTT
clone size: few; V gene: TRBV6-1; D gene: TRBD2; J gene: TRBJ2-7; CDR3 protein: CASSSSASGSFEQYF; CDR3 DNA: TGTGCCAGCAGTAGCTCGGCTAGCGGTTCGTTCGAGCAGTACTTC
clone size: NA; V gene: TRBV24-1; D gene: TRBD1; J gene: TRBJ2-2; CDR3 protein: CATSDGRGQGLFF; CDR3 DNA: TGTGCCACCAGTGATGGAAGGGGACAGGGGCTGTTTTTT
clone size: few; V gene: TRBV7-3; D gene: TRBD2; J gene: TRBJ2-7; CDR3 protein: CASSLSGASGRTHSYEQYF; CDR3 DNA: TGTGCCAGCAGCTTATCGGGGGCTAGCGGGAGAACCCACTCCTACGAGCAGTACTTC
clone size: few; V gene: TRBV5-8; D gene: TRBD1; J gene: TRBJ2-7; CDR3 protein: CASFPRDRRDYEQYF; CDR3 DNA: TGTGCCAGCTTCCCCCGGGACAGGAGAGACTACGAGCAGTACTTC
clone size: few; V gene: TRBV6-1; D gene: NA; J gene: TRBJ1-2; CDR3 protein: CASSRGTGVSYGYTF; CDR3 DNA: TGTGCCAGCAGCCGCGGGACGGGCGTCTCGTATGGCTACACCTTC
clone size: few; V gene: TRBV12-3/TRBV12-4; D gene: NA; J gene: TRBJ1-1; CDR3 protein: CATRGGGAFF; CDR3 DNA: TGTGCCACCCGGGGGGGAGGAGCTTTCTTT
clone size: many; V gene: TRBV7-9; D gene: NA; J gene: TRBJ1-1; CDR3 protein: CASSSIGRTNTEAFF; CDR3 DNA: TGTGCCAGCAGCTCCATTGGACGGACGAACACTGAAGCTTTCTTT
clone size: few; V gene: TRBV18; D gene: NA; J gene: TRBJ2-2; CDR3 protein: CASSPTEITGELFF; CDR3 DNA: TGTGCCAGCTCACCAACCGAGATCACCGGGGAGCTGTTTTTT
clone size: few; V gene: TRBV2; D gene: NA; J gene: TRBJ2-4; CDR3 protein: CASSPSTSTFHIQYF; CDR3 DNA: TGTGCCAGCAGCCCCTCTACTAGCACTTTTCACATTCAGTACTTC
clone size: NA; V gene: TRBV5-6; D gene: NA; J gene: TRBJ2-7; CDR3 protein: CASSTRDEQYF; CDR3 DNA: TGTGCCAGCAGCACGCGCGACGAGCAGTACTTC
clone size: NA; V gene: TRBV30; D gene: TRBD2; J gene: TRBJ2-3; CDR3 protein: CAWSGLAHTDTQYF; CDR3 DNA: TGTGCCTGGAGTGGACTAGCCCACACAGATACGCAGTATTTT
clone size: many; V gene: TRBV11-2; D gene: NA; J gene: TRBJ2-1; CDR3 protein: CASSLLRDSNEQFF; CDR3 DNA: TGTGCCAGCAGCTTATTACGGGACTCCAATGAGCAGTTCTTC
clone size: few; V gene: TRBV6-5; D gene: TRBD2; J gene: TRBJ2-5; CDR3 protein: CASSLSAGGPGEETQYF; CDR3 DNA: TGTGCCAGCAGTTTATCGGCGGGAGGGCCTGGGGAAGAGACCCAGTACTTC
clone size: NA; V gene: TRBV10-3; D gene: TRBD2; J gene: TRBJ2-1; CDR3 protein: CAISLAGGSSYNEQFF; CDR3 DNA: TGTGCCATCAGTTTAGCGGGAGGTAGTTCCTACAATGAGCAGTTCTTC
clone size: few; V gene: TRBV4-2; D gene: NA; J gene: TRBJ1-5; CDR3 protein: CASSLNPTESNQPQHF; CDR3 DNA: TGTGCCAGCAGCCTAAACCCGACAGAGTCCAATCAGCCCCAGCATTTT
clone size: few; V gene: TRBV11-2; D gene: TRBD2; J gene: TRBJ2-1; CDR3 protein: CASSPAGLAEEQFF; CDR3 DNA: TGTGCCAGCAGCCCCGCGGGACTAGCGGAAGAGCAGTTCTTC
clone size: few; V gene: TRBV9; D gene: NA; J gene: TRBJ2-7; CDR3 protein: CASSVASEGYEQYF; CDR3 DNA: TGTGCCAGCAGCGTAGCCAGTGAAGGCTACGAGCAGTACTTC
clone size: few; V gene: TRBV7-9; D gene: NA; J gene: TRBJ2-7; CDR3 protein: CASLGRNYEQYF; CDR3 DNA: TGTGCCAGCCTCGGACGTAACTACGAGCAGTACTTC
clone size: many; V gene: TRBV28; D gene: NA; J gene: TRBJ2-6; CDR3 protein: CASSWTNSGANVLTF; CDR3 DNA: TGTGCCAGCAGTTGGACAAACTCTGGGGCCAACGTCCTGACTTTC
clone size: many; V gene: TRBV11-1; D gene: NA; J gene: TRBJ1-1; CDR3 protein: CASSLGGTTEAFF; CDR3 DNA: TGTGCCAGCAGCTTAGGGGGAACAACTGAAGCTTTCTTT
clone size: many; V gene: TRBV3-1; D gene: NA; J gene: TRBJ2-2; CDR3 protein: CASSRGGPPMYSNTGELFF; CDR3 DNA: TGTGCCAGCAGCCGAGGGGGGCCCCCAATGTACTCGAACACCGGGGAGCTGTTTTTT
clone size: NA; V gene: TRBV18; D gene: TRBD1; J gene: TRBJ1-1; CDR3 protein: CASSLGRGLGTTEAFF; CDR3 DNA: TGTGCCAGCTCACTTGGCAGGGGGCTGGGAACCACTGAAGCTTTCTTT
clone size: many; V gene: TRBV30; D gene: NA; J gene: TRBJ2-2; CDR3 protein: CAWSTLLPTGELFF; CDR3 DNA: TGTGCCTGGAGTACCCTCCTACCCACCGGGGAGCTGTTTTTT
clone size: few; V gene: TRBV6-1; D gene: NA; J gene: TRBJ1-5; CDR3 protein: CASSEAPQGGHQPQHF; CDR3 DNA: TGTGCCAGCAGTGAAGCCCCACAGGGCGGGCATCAGCCCCAGCATTTT
clone size: few; V gene: TRBV10-3; D gene: NA; J gene: TRBJ2-7; CDR3 protein: CAISERHPEQYF; CDR3 DNA: TGTGCCATCAGTGAGCGGCATCCCGAGCAGTACTTC
clone size: NA; V gene: TRBV2; D gene: TRBD2; J gene: TRBJ2-1; CDR3 protein: CASSLFARGTSRNEQFF; CDR3 DNA: TGTGCCAGCAGCTTATTCGCGCGGGGGACTAGCAGGAATGAGCAGTTCTTC
clone size: NA; V gene: TRBV19; D gene: NA; J gene: TRBJ2-1; CDR3 protein: CASSIDRGGGLRNFANEQFF; CDR3 DNA: TGTGCCAGTAGTATAGATAGAGGAGGGGGACTTAGGAACTTTGCCAATGAGCAGTTCTTC
clone size: few; V gene: TRBV7-2; D gene: TRBD2; J gene: TRBJ2-1; CDR3 protein: CASSLGAGGHYNEQFF; CDR3 DNA: TGTGCCAGCAGCTTAGGGGCGGGAGGTCATTACAATGAGCAGTTCTTC
clone size: many; V gene: TRBV28; D gene: NA; J gene: TRBJ1-1; CDR3 protein: CASSLGRKTNTEAFF; CDR3 DNA: TGTGCCAGCAGTTTGGGCAGGAAAACGAACACTGAAGCTTTCTTT
clone size: few; V gene: TRBV3-1; D gene: TRBD2; J gene: TRBJ2-7; CDR3 protein: CASSQEPGLAGYEQYF; CDR3 DNA: TGTGCCAGCAGCCAAGAGCCGGGACTAGCGGGCTACGAGCAGTACTTC
clone size: NA; V gene: TRBV10-3; D gene: NA; J gene: TRBJ2-7; CDR3 protein: CAISDVRRNDEQYF; CDR3 DNA: TGTGCCATCAGTGACGTCAGGAGGAATGACGAGCAGTACTTC
clone size: once; V gene: TRBV6-2/TRBV6-3; D gene: NA; J gene: TRBJ2-7; CDR3 protein: CASSYEDASYEQYF; CDR3 DNA: TGTGCCAGCAGTTATGAGGACGCCTCCTACGAGCAGTACTTC
clone size: many; V gene: TRBV12-3/TRBV12-4; D gene: NA; J gene: TRBJ2-5; CDR3 protein: CASRPRGQETQYF; CDR3 DNA: TGTGCCAGCAGACCGAGAGGGCAAGAGACCCAGTACTTC
clone size: few; V gene: TRBV14; D gene: NA; J gene: TRBJ2-3; CDR3 protein: CASSHPSRSGGTDTQYF; CDR3 DNA: TGTGCCAGCAGCCATCCCTCGCGGAGTGGGGGAACAGATACGCAGTATTTT
clone size: NA; V gene: TRBV5-4; D gene: TRBD1; J gene: TRBJ2-7; CDR3 protein: CASSYRPGQGGYEQYF; CDR3 DNA: TGTGCCAGCAGCTATCGCCCGGGACAGGGTGGGTACGAGCAGTACTTC
clone size: many; V gene: TRBV28; D gene: NA; J gene: TRBJ2-1; CDR3 protein: CASRGGYGNEQFF; CDR3 DNA: TGTGCCAGCAGAGGCGGCTATGGCAATGAGCAGTTCTTC
clone size: NA; V gene: TRBV14; D gene: NA; J gene: TRBJ1-1; CDR3 protein: CASSQITGRGGGTEAFF; CDR3 DNA: TGTGCCAGCAGCCAAATTACGGGACGGGGAGGAGGCACTGAAGCTTTCTTT
clone size: many; V gene: TRBV18; D gene: NA; J gene: TRBJ1-2; CDR3 protein: CASSQGTANYGYTF; CDR3 DNA: TGTGCCAGCTCTCAAGGGACGGCGAACTATGGCTACACCTTC
clone size: NA; V gene: TRBV13; D gene: TRBD2; J gene: TRBJ2-5; CDR3 protein: CASSWTSGTETQYF; CDR3 DNA: TGTGCCAGCAGCTGGACTAGCGGGACAGAGACCCAGTACTTC
clone size: NA; V gene: TRBV10-3; D gene: TRBD1; J gene: TRBJ2-3; CDR3 protein: CAISGRRQGGTDTQYF; CDR3 DNA: TGTGCCATCAGTGGACGAAGACAGGGGGGGACAGATACGCAGTATTTT
clone size: few; V gene: TRBV12-3/TRBV12-4; D gene: NA; J gene: TRBJ2-7; CDR3 protein: CASRSLGSYEQYF; CDR3 DNA: TGTGCCAGTAGATCTCTGGGCTCCTACGAGCAGTACTTC
clone size: NA; V gene: TRBV6-1; D gene: NA; J gene: TRBJ2-2; CDR3 protein: CASRGFQENTGELFF; CDR3 DNA: TGTGCCTCTAGGGGCTTTCAGGAGAACACCGGGGAGCTGTTTTTT
clone size: NA; V gene: TRBV5-1; D gene: TRBD1; J gene: TRBJ2-1; CDR3 protein: CASSLGQGIVNEQFF; CDR3 DNA: TGCGCCAGCAGCTTGGGACAGGGGATCGTCAATGAGCAGTTCTTC
clone size: NA; V gene: TRBV7-2; D gene: TRBD2; J gene: TRBJ2-5; CDR3 protein: CASSRLAGAETQYF; CDR3 DNA: TGTGCCAGCAGCCGACTAGCGGGAGCTGAGACCCAGTACTTC
clone size: few; V gene: TRBV29-1; D gene: NA; J gene: TRBJ2-3; CDR3 protein: CSVEGGVSGNTDTQYF; CDR3 DNA: TGCAGCGTTGAAGGAGGGGTGTCGGGGAACACAGATACGCAGTATTTT
clone size: NA; V gene: TRBV6-1; D gene: NA; J gene: TRBJ2-5; CDR3 protein: CASSWTHPPSKETQYF; CDR3 DNA: TGTGCCAGCAGCTGGACCCACCCACCATCTAAAGAGACCCAGTACTTC
clone size: NA; V gene: TRBV9; D gene: NA; J gene: TRBJ1-5; CDR3 protein: CASSGLDNNQPQHF; CDR3 DNA: TGTGCCAGCAGCGGATTGGACAACAATCAGCCCCAGCATTTT
clone size: many; V gene: TRBV30; D gene: TRBD1; J gene: TRBJ1-2; CDR3 protein: CAWSLRDRVTYGYTF; CDR3 DNA: TGTGCCTGGAGCCTCAGGGACAGGGTTACCTATGGCTACACCTTC
clone size: NA; V gene: TRBV4-1; D gene: TRBD2; J gene: TRBJ2-7; CDR3 protein: CASSQVATSGPREQYF; CDR3 DNA: TGCGCCAGCAGCCAAGTGGCGACTAGCGGTCCGAGGGAGCAGTACTTC